This T cell receptor (beta chain) was captured in a study of blood T cell repertoires in COVID-19 (dated by TCRdb to the early 2020s). Background for the entire study: Samples from collaborators originated in the United States, Italy and Spain and spanned both the acute and convalescent phases of COVID-19. The prospective study material was composed of cDNA or gDNA derived from T cells, B-cell-depleted T cells, or PBMCs. Subjects who had been exposed to COVID-19, were actively infected with it, or had recovered from it provided the deeply sampled blood TCRbeta repertoires that made up the dataset. The repertoires were released in a freely available public database meant as a resource for research on the immune response to SARS-CoV-2. Samples were obtained from the ongoing ImmuneRACE study (first 160 participants) and from approximately 1,200 subjects provided by 6 global collaborators. The sample metadata nearly always contained a de-identified subject ID, COVID-19 status, age in years and sex. Where available, HLA class I and class II types were taken from metadata supplied by the sample provider and were not determined by assay-based typing.

Summary of the overall study and its limitations: The quantity of clinical and demographic metadata differed by source and by participant and was supplied without curation.

CDR1 and CDR2 are read off the germline V gene as ENHRY and SYGVKD. V is pruned by 3 bases and J by 6 bases, leaving 5 bases of the junction without a gene match. There are 14 amino acids in the CDR3, from cysteine to phenylalanine inclusive. The entry retains the CDR3 DNA only, 42 bases that are in frame from base 1. A note on this clone: There is no known antigen for this receptor. It has no much larger one-base neighbor in the sample; base qualities were not kept.

Whole blood was collected in K2EDTA tubes by collaborating institutions according to the institutions' own protocols. For TCRbeta analysis, collaborators shipped samples as frozen whole blood, isolated PBMCs, or DNA extracted from either of those sample types. TCRbeta CDR3 regions were amplified from genomic DNA by means of the immunoSEQ Assay, a bias-controlled multiplex PCR. For the original study's pipeline: The number of nucleated cells in each sample was estimated by amplification of reference gene primers within the assay. Sequence reads were collapsed and filtered to measure the absolute abundance of every unique TCRbeta CDR3 rearrangement. Productive Simpson clonality was computed per sample as the square root of Simpson's diversity index over productive rearrangements. The source is immuneACCESS, and TCRdb retained only in-frame sequences with V and J called. Part of the clones is not carried over; for the studies checked, unresolved V genes explain less than half of this, and the remainder is unexplained. The V and J calls and the clone size are those of that table, but D and trimming were determined from the DNA. The sample table records over 120,000 clones; over 75% of these occur just once. Roughly 45% of the sample is in the top ten clones.

The clonotype originates from a human donor in a cohort sampled during active COVID-19. This chain joins TRBV10-3 to TRBJ2-3, with 8 bases matching TRBD2. The sequenced material came from peripheral blood. The DNA sequence is as follows: TGTGCCATCAGTGACCAGGGCGGGGGGGATACGCAGTATTTT. This sequence encodes CAISDQGGGDTQYF.